This T cell receptor (beta chain) was captured by sequencing in a study of T cells after yellow fever vaccination. In TCRdb, the 5' RACE reads were re-called with MiXCR into one record per CDR3 protein. Of around 600,000 distinct CDR3 sequences in the sample, over 9% were seen once. Regarding this clonotype: Its antigen is as yet unknown.

Broader study findings: Among primary-vaccination clones, most reappeared after the booster, at roughly 96% for CD4 and 85% to 90% for CD8.

This sequence originates from a man younger than 45 who received the YFV17D yellow fever vaccine. The material was PBMCs, obtained on the day of the yellow fever booster vaccination.

The CDR3 here is CATSSRHKRESYEQYF. The DNA of the CDR3 is TGTGCCACCAGCAGCCGGCATAAGCGGGAGTCCTACGAGCAGTACTTC. This chain connects TRBV15 to TRBJ2-7, with TRBD2 matching 8 bases. V was clipped by 3 bases and J by 1 base; unmatched bases: 8. CDR1 is LNHNV, CDR2 YYDKDF, per germline (reference sequence). The CDR3 is 16 amino acids.